The 20 T cell receptor beta chains below were found in one sample sequenced in a study of T cell clusters in autoimmune cytopenias. Multiplex touch-down PCR amplified TRB using TRB-A and TRB-B pools in one tube. TCRdb derives one entry per CDR3 protein from the multiplex PCR reads, leaving out DNA. The sample table sets out over 5,500 distinct CDR3 sequences. Each sample's input was roughly 230 ng genomic DNA, roughly 40,000 genome equivalents. Another study also made use of these data, one on T cell repertoires in aging, cancer and after chemotherapy.

Sequenced input: peripheral blood. These TCRs come from a human donor in good health.

This clonotype shows up as medium-sized (0.01 to 0.1%) by frequency. The V and J genes are TRBV15 and TRBJ1-5. The germline V gene encodes CDR1 LNHNV and CDR2 YYDKDF (reference sequence). The CDR3 is made up of 15 amino acids. The CDR3 region is CATSRDWNSNQPQHF.

V is TRBV5-6 and J is TRBJ2-7; TCRdb's D gene call, TRBD1, goes unchecked for lack of DNA. Germline V gene lookup returns CDR1 SGHDT and CDR2 YYEEEE. The CDR3 spans 14 residues. Here the CDR3 reads CASSTGQGPYEQYF. Drawing the rest from reference TRBV5-6 and TRBJ2-7, the complete variable domain is DAGVTQSPTHLIKTRGQQVTLRCSPKSGHDTVSWYQQALGQGPQFIFQYYEEEERQRGNFPDRFSGHQFPNYSSELNVNALLLGDSALYLCASSTGQGPYEQYFGPGTRLTVT.

The chain links TRBV12-3 or TRBV12-4 to TRBJ2-5; TCRdb reports TRBD2, a call that lacks DNA to check it against. The CDR3 sequence is 12 residues long. The CDR3 sequence is CASSTGGDSQYF.

CDR3 amino acids: CAILPSFGGGTNTQYF. The chain carries TRBV6-5 and TRBJ2-3; TCRdb indicates TRBD2, and absent DNA this call remains unverified. The length of the CDR3 is 16 residues. Germline V gene lookup returns CDR1 MNHEY and CDR2 SVGAGI.

The gene calls are TRBV10-3 and TRBJ1-3; TCRdb's D call of TRBD1 is untestable without DNA. The germline V gene has CDR1 ENHRY and CDR2 SYGVKD. This CDR3 comprises 19 residues. CDR3 residues: CAISAHGRDTFKSGNTIYF.

The chain joins TRBV5-1 to TRBJ2-1. The germline V gene has CDR1 SGHRS and CDR2 YFSETQ. This CDR3 is 14 amino acids long. CDR3 sequence reads: CASSLGTVFYEQFF.

The chain has TRBV24-1 and TRBJ1-2; absent DNA, TCRdb's TRBD1 call cannot be checked. The germline CDR1 and CDR2 sequences are KGHDR and SFDVKD. The length of the CDR3 is 14 residues. The CDR3 reads CASSYQGAGHGYTF.

This clonotype counts as medium-sized by frequency. CDR3 loop: CASSLGQGGLDSPLHF. V gene TRBV12-3 or TRBV12-4 combines with J gene TRBJ1-6; no DNA is available, so the TRBD1 call from TCRdb remains unchecked. CDR3 length equals 16 residues.

The rearrangement uses TRBV7-3 and TRBJ2-1; checking the TCRdb D call of TRBD2 is not possible without DNA. Germline loops: CDR1 SGHTA, CDR2 FQGTGA. CDR3 length: 14 amino acids. This CDR3 reads CASSFVAGGGEQFF.

This clonotype registers medium-sized by frequency. The J gene is TRBJ2-3, the V gene TRBV10-3; TCRdb selects TRBD1, and the lack of DNA leaves this call unchecked. CDR1 is ENHRY, CDR2 SYGVKD, per germline. The CDR3 spans 16 residues. CDR3 in amino acids: CAIRGDSGLGTDTQYF.

This clonotype ranks as medium-sized in terms of frequency. The chain uses TRBV5-6 and TRBJ1-2. Germline CDR1 reads SGHDT; CDR2 reads YYEEEE. This CDR3 is built from 14 residues. CDR3 region: CASSLVTVGYGYTF.

This clonotype ranks as medium-sized in terms of frequency. The V and J genes are TRBV19 and TRBJ1-1; TCRdb names TRBD1, which stays unverified in the absence of DNA. The CDR3 runs 14 residues. CDR1 and CDR2 (germline): LNHDA, SQIVND (reference sequence). This CDR3 reads CASKWGRGDTEAFF.

The V call is TRBV12-3 or TRBV12-4, the J call TRBJ1-2; TCRdb designates TRBD1, a call that cannot be tested without DNA. This CDR3 contains 12 residues. CDR3: CASSPGTGGYTF.

Considering frequency, this clonotype is medium-sized. CDR3 amino acids: CASKKGVENQPQHF. The V and J genes are TRBV6-5 and TRBJ1-5; without DNA, the TCRdb call of TRBD1 cannot be checked. The germline V gene has CDR1 MNHEY and CDR2 SVGAGI. This CDR3 is built from 14 residues.

This clonotype is identified as medium-sized (0.01 to 0.1%) from frequency. The chain couples TRBV7-6 to TRBJ2-1; TCRdb gives TRBD1 as the D gene, but with no DNA this cannot be confirmed. The germline CDR1 and CDR2 sequences are SGHVS and FNYEAQ. CDR3 length: 14 amino acids. The CDR3 loop is CASSLHRVWDEQFF.

This clonotype is labeled medium-sized based on frequency. This rearrangement joins TRBV30 to TRBJ1-3. This CDR3 region has 13 residues. The germline CDR1 and CDR2 sequences are GTSNPN and SVGIG (reference sequence). The CDR3 sequence is CAWSFGIKDTIYF.

The rearrangement uses TRBV5-4 and TRBJ2-7; as DNA is missing, the TRBD2 call by TCRdb cannot be tested. Germline CDR1 reads SGHNT; CDR2 reads YYREEE (reference sequence). CDR3 size: 13 residues. CDR3: CASSFSGTDEQYF.

This chain links TRBV7-2 with TRBJ1-2; TCRdb's D call, TRBD1, is unchecked because there is no DNA. The CDR3 covers 17 residues. Germline V gives CDR1 SGHTA, CDR2 FQGNSA. This CDR3 reads CASSPERGVRDNYGYTF.

This clonotype is labeled medium-sized (0.01 to 0.1%) based on frequency. This chain uses TRBV24-1 with TRBJ2-3; checking the TCRdb D call of TRBD2 is not possible without DNA. The length of the CDR3 is 16 residues. CDR1 and CDR2 (germline): KGHDR, SFDVKD. CDR3 protein: CATSDAGTSGTDTQYF.

The V gene is TRBV20-1, the J gene TRBJ2-7; TCRdb reports TRBD1, a call that lacks DNA to check it against. In germline, CDR1 is DFQATT, CDR2 SNEGSKA (reference sequence). CDR3 size: 15 residues. The CDR3 protein is CSATIAQGGQDEQYF.